The source of this TCR beta chain is a study of CD8+ T cells in alopecia areata. Study background: Oral tofacitinib, 5 to 10 mg twice daily, was given in an open-label trial.

RNA was extracted and reverse transcribed into cDNA as the sequencing template. Sequenced by immunoSEQ multiplex PCR; TCRdb stores in-frame clones only, minus some. Seen here are more than 150,000 clones, 45% to 60% observed once, and the top ten hold 10%. The CDR3 is 16 residues long. Germline V gene lookup returns CDR1 SNHLY and CDR2 FYNNEI. Trimming left V 0 bases short and J 8 bases short, with 16 bases between. Study-wide results and caveats: Against the mouse data, patients shared TCRs less clearly, possibly for HLA reasons.

Treatment noted: oral pan-JAK inhibitor, 5-10 mg twice daily. Cell sorting was applied to PBMCs, and CD4+ and CD8+ T cells were collected. Turning to this clone: Its specificity is unknown.

The receptor was isolated from a human donor with alopecia areata. This material consisted of CD8+ T cells sorted from blood, taken at roughly week 52, from a patient treated with tofacitinib. The rearrangement uses TRBV2 and TRBJ2-2, with D tentatively TRBD1 or TRBD2 (5 bases each). The CDR3 reads CASSEAHEGRSGELFF. CDR3 in DNA: TGTGCCAGCAGTGAAGCGCATGAGGGGCGGTCGGGGGAGCTGTTTTTT.